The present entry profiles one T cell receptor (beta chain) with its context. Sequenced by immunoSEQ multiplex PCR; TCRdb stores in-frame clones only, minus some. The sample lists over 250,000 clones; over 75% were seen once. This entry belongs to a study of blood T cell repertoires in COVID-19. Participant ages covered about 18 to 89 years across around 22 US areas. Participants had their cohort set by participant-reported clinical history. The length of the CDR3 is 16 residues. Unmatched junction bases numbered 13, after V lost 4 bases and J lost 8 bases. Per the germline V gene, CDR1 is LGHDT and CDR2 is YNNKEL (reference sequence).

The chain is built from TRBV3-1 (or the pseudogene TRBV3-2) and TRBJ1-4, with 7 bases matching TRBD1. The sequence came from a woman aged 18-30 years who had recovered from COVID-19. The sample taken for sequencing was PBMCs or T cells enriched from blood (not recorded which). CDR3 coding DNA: TGTGCCAGCAGCCCCATGTCGGGACAGAGGAAGGAAAAACTGTTTTTT. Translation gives CASSPMSGQRKEKLFF.